The 26 T cell receptor beta chains listed next were all sequenced from one sample in a study of OX40 agonist ivuxolimab in advanced cancers. Libraries were prepared by immunoSEQ multiplex PCR; TCRdb keeps only in-frame clonotypes and omits some of them. The table lists more than 40,000 clones, around 84% of them singletons. Sequencing used CD4+ or CD8+ T cells sorted from blood, obtained in a trial of the OX40 agonist ivuxolimab. The source of these receptors is an adult with an advanced solid tumor such as melanoma, head and neck, liver or kidney cancer.

The V gene is TRBV16, the J gene TRBJ2-5, with D possibly TRBD1 on 6 matching bases. The CDR3 is made up of 14 amino acids. Germline assignment: CDR1 KGHSY and CDR2 FQNENV. Trimming took off 3 bases at V and 5 bases at J, with 13 bases between the two ends. CDR3 nucleotide sequence: TGTGCCAGCAGCCAGGGCAGGGGCGGCGAGACCCAGTACTTC. Its protein product is CASSQGRGGETQYF.

The V and J genes are TRBV9 and TRBJ2-7, with D unclear. The CDR3 extends over 14 amino acids. V was cut by 3 bases and J by 0 bases, with 10 bases left in between. Germline loops: CDR1 SGDLS, CDR2 YYNGEE. In nucleotides, the CDR3 is TGTGCCAGCAGCGGTCGGGTCAGCTCCTACGAGCAGTACTTC. This translates into CASSGRVSSYEQYF.

The chain couples TRBV27 to TRBJ2-2; possible D gene TRBD2, 6 bases. The V end was cut by 1 base, the J end by 4 bases, with 16 bases between. This CDR3 has 17 amino acids. The germline V gene encodes CDR1 MNHEY and CDR2 SMNVEV (reference sequence). CDR3 DNA: TGTGCCAGCAGTTTATACGGTGGGGGGTCGATCACCGGGGAGCTGTTTTTT. Translating it yields CASSLYGGGSITGELFF.

The V call is TRBV29-1, the J call TRBJ2-6, with TRBD2 identical over 11 bases. In germline, CDR1 is SQVTM, CDR2 ANQGSEA. The CDR3 has 15 residues. The ends lost 6 bases at V and 4 bases at J; junction bases unmatched: 5. DNA of the CDR3: TGCAGCGTATATAGCGGGAGGGACGGGGCCAACGTCCTGACTTTC. It yields the protein CSVYSGRDGANVLTF. Using reference TRBV29-1 and TRBJ2-6 for the parts outside the CDR3, the full variable domain is SAVISQKPSRDICQRGTSLTIQCQVDSQVTMMFWYRQQPGQSLTLIATANQGSEATYESGFVIDKFPISRPNLTFSTLTVSNMSPEDSSIYLCSVYSGRDGANVLTFGAGSRLTVL.

The chain is built from TRBV5-3 and TRBJ2-7, with TRBD2 identical over 12 bases. TRBV5-3 qualifies as an ORF whose function is uncertain. The CDR3 spans 16 residues. The ends lost 2 bases at V and 2 bases at J; junction bases unmatched: 5. The CDR3 bases are TGTGCCAGAAGCTTCACTAGCGGGGGGCAACCCTACGAGCAGTACTTC. It translates to CARSFTSGGQPYEQYF.

This chain uses TRBV2 with TRBJ1-1; the D is unclear. Trimming removed 3 bases from V and 0 bases from J, with 11 bases in between. CDR3 size: 15 residues. In germline, CDR1 is SNHLY, CDR2 FYNNEI. CDR3 amino acids: CASSDGRAMNTEAFF. CDR3 nucleotide sequence: TGTGCCAGCAGTGACGGACGGGCAATGAACACTGAAGCTTTCTTT.

The chain uses TRBV28 and TRBJ2-2; 10 bases agree with TRBD2. From germline, CDR1 is MDHEN and CDR2 SYDVKM. CDR3 size: 18 residues. V lost 6 bases, J lost 9 bases, and 19 bases stayed unmatched. The DNA for the CDR3 is TGTGCCAGCAGCCCCCTGGGGGGAAGCGGGGGGGAGTACCGGGAGCTGTTTTTT. It specifies CASSPLGGSGGEYRELFF.

This chain joins TRBV19 and TRBJ2-5; 7 positions agree with TRBD1. The trim removed 1 base at V and 1 base at J, leaving 3 bases unmatched. The CDR3 has 15 residues. The germline CDR1 and CDR2 sequences are LNHDA and SQIVND (reference sequence). The CDR3 here is CASSIGGQPQETQYF. CDR3 sequence (DNA): TGTGCCAGTAGTATAGGGGGACAGCCCCAAGAGACCCAGTACTTC.

The chain joins TRBV27 to TRBJ1-2; TRBD1 agrees at 7 bases. CDR3 length: 13 residues. Germline trimming cut 8 bases from V and 6 bases from J; bases unmatched to any gene: 9. The V gene's germline CDR1 is MNHEY and CDR2 SMNVEV (reference sequence). The DNA for the CDR3 is TGTGCCAGCGGGAAGACAGGGCTGAATGGCTACACCTTC. Its translation: CASGKTGLNGYTF.

This clone has more than one count but fewer than ten. The rearrangement links TRBV6-4 to TRBJ2-3; 11 nucleotides line up with TRBD2. Per germline, CDR1 MRHNA and CDR2 SNTAGT. CDR3 length: 16 amino acids. V gave up 5 bases and J gave up 3 bases; unmatched junction bases: 7. The CDR3 reads CASSSHSGRGTDTQYF. The CDR3 coding sequence is TGTGCCAGCAGTTCCCATAGCGGGAGGGGAACAGATACGCAGTATTTT.

The genes are TRBV7-9 and TRBJ1-1; D is ambiguous. V shed 4 bases and J shed 1 base, with 7 bases lying between them. The CDR3 loop spans 13 amino acids. CDR1 and CDR2 (germline): SEHNR, FQNEAQ (reference sequence). The CDR3: CASSYPWNTEAFF. In nucleotides, the CDR3 is TGTGCCAGCAGCTACCCCTGGAACACTGAAGCTTTCTTT.

In regard to this clone: Other nucleotide sequences from this sample produce the same CDR3. The CDR3 bases are TGTGCCAGCAGTCCCGGGACAGCTAATTCACCCCTCCACTTT. Its translation is CASSPGTANSPLHF. The chain links TRBV27 to TRBJ1-6; 7 bases match TRBD1. The germline CDR1 and CDR2 sequences are MNHEY and SMNVEV (reference sequence). The CDR3 runs to 14 residues. J was trimmed by 6 bases and V by 5 bases; bases with no gene match: 4.

The chain is built from TRBV5-4 and TRBJ2-2; 8 positions match TRBD2. The germline CDR1 and CDR2 sequences are SGHNT and YYREEE (reference sequence). V dropped 4 bases and J dropped 6; count of bases not matched to a gene: 14. This CDR3 has 17 residues. CDR3 region: CASSTTPGLGYAGELFF. The CDR3 DNA reads as TGTGCCAGCAGCACAACCCCGGGACTAGGTTACGCCGGGGAGCTGTTTTTT.

This clone was detected only once. J is TRBJ2-1 and V is TRBV5-1; D gene uncertain. CDR1 SGHRS and CDR2 YFSETQ come from the germline V gene. V shed 0 bases and J shed 8 bases, with 9 bases lying between them. The CDR3 has 13 amino acids. As DNA, the CDR3 is TGCGCCAGCAGCTTGGACGGTCAAGATGAGCAGTTCTTC. Its protein product is CASSLDGQDEQFF.

This chain links TRBV27 with TRBJ2-2; 7 nucleotides line up with TRBD2. Germline assignment: CDR1 MNHEY and CDR2 SMNVEV (reference sequence). The CDR3 extends over 15 amino acids. The junction had 4 bases not matched to a gene; V was cut back by 2 bases and J by 4 bases. The CDR3 DNA follows: TGTGCCAGCAGTTTAGGGGGGAGGGTCACCGGGGAGCTGTTTTTT. As protein: CASSLGGRVTGELFF.

V and J are TRBV5-5 and TRBJ2-1; TRBD1 matches at 8 bases. V trimming: 0 bases; J trimming: 4 bases; junction bases outside the gene matches: 3. Germline V lookup: CDR1 SGHKS, CDR2 YYEKEE (reference sequence). The CDR3 covers 15 residues. The CDR3 is CASSLGWTGYNEQFF. In DNA form, the CDR3 reads TGTGCCAGCAGCTTGGGGTGGACAGGGTACAATGAGCAGTTCTTC.

The chain carries TRBV4-1 and TRBJ1-3, with D hard to call. V was clipped by 3 bases and J by 6 bases, with 15 bases between them. Germline V gives CDR1 MGHRA, CDR2 YSYEKL. The CDR3 is made up of 15 amino acids. CDR3 nucleotides: TGCGCCAGCAGCCAGGGCCAGCATTTCGTAAACACCATATATTTT. Its translation is CASSQGQHFVNTIYF.

The chain carries TRBV6-5 and TRBJ2-1; TRBD1 is a possible D gene (6 bases). Per the germline V gene, CDR1 is MNHEY and CDR2 is SVGAGI. V dropped 11 bases and J dropped 4 bases, with 15 bases sitting between them. This CDR3 has 13 residues. CDR3 nucleotide sequence: TGTGCCTGCGGACAGCGGACGTACAATGAGCAGTTCTTC. This codes for CACGQRTYNEQFF.

V usage is TRBV6-1 and J usage is TRBJ2-5; a weak D match, TRBD1 (6 bases). This CDR3 spans 14 amino acids. Trimming shortened V by 6 bases and J by 2 bases, and 13 bases separated the two germline ends. Germline CDR1 MNHNS, CDR2 SASEGT. In DNA form, the CDR3 reads TGTGCCAGCAGCAACTGGACAGCGCAAGAGACCCAGTACTTC. Its translation: CASSNWTAQETQYF.

The V gene is TRBV13, the J gene TRBJ2-1; the match to TRBD2 covers 11 bases. This CDR3 is 16 amino acids long. Germline V CDR1 and CDR2: PRHDT, FYEKMQ (reference sequence). The V gene end was trimmed by 5 bases and the J gene end by 8 bases; junction bases not matched to a gene: 11. In nucleotides, the CDR3 is TGTGCCAGCAGCGTCATAGCGGGGGGGCCCTTACATGAGCAGTTCTTC. Translated, it gives CASSVIAGGPLHEQFF.

The chain combines TRBV5-1 with TRBJ2-7; 15 nucleotides align to TRBD2. CDR3 length: 17 amino acids. The ends lost 0 bases at V and 2 bases at J; junction bases unmatched: 3. Germline V gives CDR1 SGHRS, CDR2 YFSETQ. The CDR3 loop reads CASSLVGLAGGPYEQYF. The CDR3 bases are TGCGCCAGCAGCTTGGTGGGACTAGCGGGAGGCCCCTACGAGCAGTACTTC.

This clone was found once. The V and J genes are TRBV5-4 and TRBJ2-7, with 10 bases matching TRBD2. This CDR3 has 13 residues. Germline V gives CDR1 SGHNT, CDR2 YYREEE (reference sequence). Trimming removed 9 bases from V and 1 base from J; junction bases left unmatched: 4. CDR3 region: CATRTSGSYEQYF. DNA for the CDR3: TGTGCCACCAGGACTAGCGGATCCTACGAGCAGTACTTC.

This clone was detected only once. This chain joins TRBV29-1 and TRBJ2-3; tentative D call: TRBD2 (6 bases). The V end was cut by 7 bases, the J end by 3 bases, with 8 bases between. The CDR3 is 11 residues long. The germline V gene encodes CDR1 SQVTM and CDR2 ANQGSEA. In nucleotides, the CDR3 is TGCAGCGCGGAGGGGACAGATACGCAGTATTTT. This translates into CSAEGTDTQYF.

The sample holds one count of this clone. This rearrangement joins TRBV4-1 to TRBJ2-7; D might be TRBD2 (6 bases). Germline V CDR1 and CDR2: MGHRA, YSYEKL. Trimming shortened V by 2 bases and J by 7 bases, and 18 bases separated the two germline ends. This CDR3 spans 15 amino acids. The CDR3 sequence: CASSQLTGTAVEQYF. The CDR3 bases are TGCGCCAGCAGCCAACTGACCGGGACTGCCGTGGAGCAGTACTTC.

The chain joins TRBV6-4 to TRBJ1-2, with 7 nucleotides matching TRBD1. CDR3 length: 16 amino acids. Looked up from germline, CDR1 is MRHNA and CDR2 is SNTAGT. V lost 6 bases, J lost 2 bases, and 12 bases stayed unmatched. CDR3 bases: TGTGCCAGCAGCCCCCTGACAGGGAACTTGAACTATGGCTACACCTTC. This gives the protein CASSPLTGNLNYGYTF.

The sample holds one count of this clone. The gene calls are TRBV4-1 and TRBJ2-1, with D possibly being TRBD2 (5 bases). Germline CDR1 MGHRA, CDR2 YSYEKL. With 1 base removed from V and 6 bases from J, the gap between germline ends came to 13 bases. The CDR3 sequence is 15 residues long. The CDR3 protein is CASSQVLGGFNEQFF. In nucleotides, the CDR3 is TGCGCCAGCAGCCAAGTACTAGGCGGTTTCAATGAGCAGTTCTTC.